This T cell receptor (beta chain) appears in the sequencing data of a study of T cell responses to AZD1222 COVID-19 vaccine. Overall study findings and caveats: Spike-specific TCRs gained breadth and depth after people received two AZD1222 doses.

CDR1 SEHNR and CDR2 FQNEAQ come from the germline V gene (reference sequence). The V gene end was trimmed by 1 base and the J gene end by 6 bases; junction bases not matched to a gene: 3. The CDR3 totals 13 residues. As to this clone: Its antigen is as yet unknown.

Sequenced by immunoSEQ multiplex PCR; TCRdb stores in-frame clones only, minus some. In the table there are roughly 130,000 clones, less than 95% of which are singletons. The chain recombines TRBV7-9 with TRBJ2-7, with TRBD1 identical over 7 bases. The clonotype comes from an adult who received the MenACWY meningococcal vaccine as a control. The sample in question was peripheral blood, obtained 28 days after the second dose of the MenACWY control vaccine. The CDR3 sequence: CASSLEAGGEQYF. The CDR3 nucleotides read TGTGCCAGCAGCTTAGAGGCAGGGGGCGAGCAGTACTTC.